The 5 T cell receptor beta chains in this list originate from one sample, sequenced in a study of cytomegalovirus exposure and HLA in healthy donors. It was with 60 Vbeta and 13 Jbeta primers that the PCR ran. Data came from immunoSEQ multiplex PCR; TCRdb stores just in-frame clones and leaves some out. The table shows about 130,000 clones, with 75% to 85% occurring only once. Source material: PBMCs. These receptor sequences come from a woman between 40 and 55 years old in good health and CMV-seronegative.

V usage is TRBV4-3 and J usage is TRBJ2-6; tentatively, D is TRBD2 (5 bases). The CDR3 has 19 residues. The germline CDR1 and CDR2 sequences are LGHNA and YSLEER. Trimming stripped 2 bases from V and 4 bases from J, with 21 bases between. CDR3 sequence: CASSQQRVLLLPGANVLTF. The CDR3 DNA sequence: TGCGCCAGCAGCCAACAGAGGGTGTTGCTCCTCCCCGGGGCCAACGTCCTGACTTTC.

The chain recombines TRBV6-5 with TRBJ1-2, with a weak D call TRBD1 (6 bases). The germline V gene encodes CDR1 MNHEY and CDR2 SVGAGI. The CDR3 totals 13 residues. Trimming removed 8 bases from V and 5 bases from J, with 15 bases in between. The DNA of the CDR3 is TGTGCCAGCGCTGAGGGGGGGTGGTATGGCTACACCTTC. This gives the protein CASAEGGWYGYTF.

In nucleotides, the CDR3 is TGCGCCAGCAGCTTGGCCGGGGGGGGGCAGGGAGATACGCAGTATTTT. It is translated as CASSLAGGGQGDTQYF. The chain couples TRBV5-1 to TRBJ2-3, with 8 bases fitting TRBD2. This CDR3 has 16 amino acids. The V gene end was trimmed by 0 bases and the J gene end by 5 bases; junction bases not matched to a gene: 8. Per the germline V gene, CDR1 is SGHRS and CDR2 is YFSETQ.

This clone has a handful of counts. The gene calls are TRBV27 and TRBJ1-6; TRBD1 is a possible D gene (5 bases). The CDR3 has 14 amino acids. Germline assignment: CDR1 MNHEY and CDR2 SMNVEV (reference sequence). Trimming stripped 3 bases from V and 10 bases from J, with 13 bases between. CDR3 in amino acids: CASSLGGRGSPLHF. CDR3 coding DNA: TGTGCCAGCAGTTTGGGGGGAAGGGGATCACCCCTCCACTTT.

J is TRBJ1-6 and V is TRBV27; the D is unclear. Germline V lookup: CDR1 MNHEY, CDR2 SMNVEV (reference sequence). The V end was cut by 7 bases, the J end by 0 bases, with 19 bases between. This CDR3 has 18 amino acids. The CDR3 region is CASTLVGRASSYNSPLHF. In DNA form, the CDR3 reads TGTGCCAGCACTCTGGTAGGCAGAGCGAGCTCCTATAATTCACCCCTCCACTTT.